The 3 T cell receptor beta chains below were found in one sample sequenced in a study of blood T cells in healthy people across ages. The use of a sample-barcoded 5' primer and a J-beta primer mix characterized a second PCR of 7 to 11 cycles. TCRdb analysed the 5' RACE reads with MiXCR anew, one entry per CDR3 protein. This sample has roughly 650,000 distinct CDR3 sequences, with roughly 30% found just once. The material sequenced was blood. These TCRs come from a woman over 75 in good health.

Many counts were recorded for this clonotype. The CDR3 here is CASSLTGNIETQYF. The CDR3 DNA follows: TGTGCCAGCAGTTTAACAGGGAATATAGAGACCCAGTACTTC. The V gene is TRBV12-3 or TRBV12-4, the J gene TRBJ2-5; perhaps TRBD1 as D (6 bases). The CDR3 is 14 amino acids. V lost 2 bases and J 4 bases, leaving 11 bases between the germline ends.

This clonotype was seen a few times. The chain recombines TRBV7-8 with TRBJ1-1; TRBD1 agrees at 7 bases. The CDR3 runs 15 residues. CDR1 and CDR2 from the germline V gene are SGHVS and FQNEAQ. Germline trimming cut 4 bases from V and 2 bases from J; bases unmatched to any gene: 7. As DNA, the CDR3 is TGTGCCAGCAGCTACTCCAGGGGGGGAAACACTGAAGCTTTCTTT. As protein: CASSYSRGGNTEAFF.

This sequence joins TRBV29-1 and TRBJ2-4, with D perhaps matching TRBD2 (5 bases). TRBJ2-7 matches the DNA end more closely, so the J call is doubtful. Germline CDR1 reads SQVTM; CDR2 reads ANQGSEA. The CDR3 runs 13 residues. Written as DNA, the CDR3 is TGCAGCGTTGAGGTAGCGCTAACCTACGAGCAGTACTTC. Residues: CSVEVALTYEQYF.